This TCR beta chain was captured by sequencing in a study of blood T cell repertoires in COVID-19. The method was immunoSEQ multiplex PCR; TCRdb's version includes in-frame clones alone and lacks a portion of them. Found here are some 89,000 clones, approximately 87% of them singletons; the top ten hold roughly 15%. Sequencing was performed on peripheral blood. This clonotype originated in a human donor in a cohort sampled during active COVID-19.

CDR3 residues: CASSFWDTRNSPLHF. The CDR3 DNA sequence: TGTGCCAGCAGCTTCTGGGACACTAGGAATTCACCCCTCCACTTT. The chain is built from TRBV5-4 and TRBJ1-6, with D perhaps TRBD1 (6 bases). V shed 2 bases and J shed 7 bases, with 13 bases lying between them. The CDR3 sequence is 15 residues long. Germline lookup yields CDR1 SGHNT and CDR2 YYREEE (reference sequence).